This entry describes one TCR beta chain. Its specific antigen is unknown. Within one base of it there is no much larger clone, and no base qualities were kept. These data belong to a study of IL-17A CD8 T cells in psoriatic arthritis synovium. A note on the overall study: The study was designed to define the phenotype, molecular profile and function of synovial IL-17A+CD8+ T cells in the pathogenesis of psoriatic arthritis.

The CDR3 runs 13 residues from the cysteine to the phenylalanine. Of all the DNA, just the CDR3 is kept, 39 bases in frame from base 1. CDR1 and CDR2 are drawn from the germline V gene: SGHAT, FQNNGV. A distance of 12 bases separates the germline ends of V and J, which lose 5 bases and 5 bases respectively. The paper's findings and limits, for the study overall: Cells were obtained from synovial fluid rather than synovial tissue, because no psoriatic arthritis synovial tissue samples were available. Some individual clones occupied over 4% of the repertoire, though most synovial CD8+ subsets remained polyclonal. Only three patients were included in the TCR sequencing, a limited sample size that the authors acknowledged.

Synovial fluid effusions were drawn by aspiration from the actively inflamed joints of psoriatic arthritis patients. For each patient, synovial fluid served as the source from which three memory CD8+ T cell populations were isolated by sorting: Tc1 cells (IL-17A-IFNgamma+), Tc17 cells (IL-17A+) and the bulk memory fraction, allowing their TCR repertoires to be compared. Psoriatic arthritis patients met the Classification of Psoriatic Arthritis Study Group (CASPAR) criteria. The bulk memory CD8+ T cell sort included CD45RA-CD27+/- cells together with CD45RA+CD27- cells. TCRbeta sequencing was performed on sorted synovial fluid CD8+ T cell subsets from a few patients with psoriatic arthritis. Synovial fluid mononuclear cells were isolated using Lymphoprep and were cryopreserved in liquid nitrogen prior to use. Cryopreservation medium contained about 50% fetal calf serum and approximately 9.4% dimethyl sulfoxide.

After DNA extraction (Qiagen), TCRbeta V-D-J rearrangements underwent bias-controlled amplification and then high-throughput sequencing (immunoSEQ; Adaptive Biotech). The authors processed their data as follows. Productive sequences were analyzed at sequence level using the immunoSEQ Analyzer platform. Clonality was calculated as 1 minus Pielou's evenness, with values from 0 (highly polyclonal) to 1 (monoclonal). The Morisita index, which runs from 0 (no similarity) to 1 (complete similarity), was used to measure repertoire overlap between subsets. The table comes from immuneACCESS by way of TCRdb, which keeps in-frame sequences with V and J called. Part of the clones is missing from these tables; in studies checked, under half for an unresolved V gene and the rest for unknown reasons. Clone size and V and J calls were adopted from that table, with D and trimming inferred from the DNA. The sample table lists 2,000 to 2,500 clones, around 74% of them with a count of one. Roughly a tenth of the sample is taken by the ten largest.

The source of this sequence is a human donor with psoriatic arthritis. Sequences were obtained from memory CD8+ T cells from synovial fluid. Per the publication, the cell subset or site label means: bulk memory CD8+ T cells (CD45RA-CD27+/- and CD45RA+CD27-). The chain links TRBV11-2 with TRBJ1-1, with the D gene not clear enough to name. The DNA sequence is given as TGTGCCAGCAGCCAAGGTCCGATAACTGAAGCTTTCTTT. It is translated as CASSQGPITEAFF. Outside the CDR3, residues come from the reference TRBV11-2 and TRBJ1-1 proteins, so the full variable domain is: EAGVAQSPRYKIIEKRQSVAFWCNPISGHATLYWYQQILGQGPKLLIQFQNNGVVDDSQLPKDRFSAERLKGVDSTLKIQPAKLEDSAVYLCASSQGPITEAFFGQGTRLTVV.